The 2 T cell receptor beta chains below all came from one sample that was sequenced in a study of T cell clonality in common variable immunodeficiency. Profiling relied on immunoSEQ multiplex PCR, and the TCRdb table lists in-frame clones only, not all of them. This sample shows about 40,000 clones and no singletons; about 3% rests with the ten largest. Sequencing was performed on peripheral blood mononuclear cells. Source of these receptors: a person aged 18 to 69 in good health.

This clone has a count of ten or more. The CDR3 is cut off 3 residues early in the read; its end comes from the germline J gene. V usage is TRBV7-6 and J usage is TRBJ1-1, with 7 bases identical to TRBD1. The V and J ends lost 1 base and 7 bases, in that order; junction bases with no gene match: 3. Germline V gene lookup returns CDR1 SGHVS and CDR2 FNYEAQ. The CDR3 extends over 13 amino acids. The CDR3 DNA, read in part, is TGTGCCAGCAGCTTAGGAGGGGGCGGTGAA. This translates into CASSLGGGGE. The CDR3, in full, reads CASSLGGGGEAFF.

This clone has at least ten counts. The read stops 3 residues short of the end of the CDR3; the missing end is completed from the germline J gene. The chain employs TRBV5-1 and TRBJ2-1; TRBD1 matches at 8 bases. Germline V lookup: CDR1 SGHRS, CDR2 YFSETQ. CDR3 length equals 15 residues. V trimming: 5 bases; J trimming: 4 bases; junction bases outside the gene matches: 8. This CDR3 is CASRIRTGWYNEQFF. CDR3 DNA, as far as it was read: TGCGCCAGCAGAATCCGGACAGGGTGGTACAATGAG.